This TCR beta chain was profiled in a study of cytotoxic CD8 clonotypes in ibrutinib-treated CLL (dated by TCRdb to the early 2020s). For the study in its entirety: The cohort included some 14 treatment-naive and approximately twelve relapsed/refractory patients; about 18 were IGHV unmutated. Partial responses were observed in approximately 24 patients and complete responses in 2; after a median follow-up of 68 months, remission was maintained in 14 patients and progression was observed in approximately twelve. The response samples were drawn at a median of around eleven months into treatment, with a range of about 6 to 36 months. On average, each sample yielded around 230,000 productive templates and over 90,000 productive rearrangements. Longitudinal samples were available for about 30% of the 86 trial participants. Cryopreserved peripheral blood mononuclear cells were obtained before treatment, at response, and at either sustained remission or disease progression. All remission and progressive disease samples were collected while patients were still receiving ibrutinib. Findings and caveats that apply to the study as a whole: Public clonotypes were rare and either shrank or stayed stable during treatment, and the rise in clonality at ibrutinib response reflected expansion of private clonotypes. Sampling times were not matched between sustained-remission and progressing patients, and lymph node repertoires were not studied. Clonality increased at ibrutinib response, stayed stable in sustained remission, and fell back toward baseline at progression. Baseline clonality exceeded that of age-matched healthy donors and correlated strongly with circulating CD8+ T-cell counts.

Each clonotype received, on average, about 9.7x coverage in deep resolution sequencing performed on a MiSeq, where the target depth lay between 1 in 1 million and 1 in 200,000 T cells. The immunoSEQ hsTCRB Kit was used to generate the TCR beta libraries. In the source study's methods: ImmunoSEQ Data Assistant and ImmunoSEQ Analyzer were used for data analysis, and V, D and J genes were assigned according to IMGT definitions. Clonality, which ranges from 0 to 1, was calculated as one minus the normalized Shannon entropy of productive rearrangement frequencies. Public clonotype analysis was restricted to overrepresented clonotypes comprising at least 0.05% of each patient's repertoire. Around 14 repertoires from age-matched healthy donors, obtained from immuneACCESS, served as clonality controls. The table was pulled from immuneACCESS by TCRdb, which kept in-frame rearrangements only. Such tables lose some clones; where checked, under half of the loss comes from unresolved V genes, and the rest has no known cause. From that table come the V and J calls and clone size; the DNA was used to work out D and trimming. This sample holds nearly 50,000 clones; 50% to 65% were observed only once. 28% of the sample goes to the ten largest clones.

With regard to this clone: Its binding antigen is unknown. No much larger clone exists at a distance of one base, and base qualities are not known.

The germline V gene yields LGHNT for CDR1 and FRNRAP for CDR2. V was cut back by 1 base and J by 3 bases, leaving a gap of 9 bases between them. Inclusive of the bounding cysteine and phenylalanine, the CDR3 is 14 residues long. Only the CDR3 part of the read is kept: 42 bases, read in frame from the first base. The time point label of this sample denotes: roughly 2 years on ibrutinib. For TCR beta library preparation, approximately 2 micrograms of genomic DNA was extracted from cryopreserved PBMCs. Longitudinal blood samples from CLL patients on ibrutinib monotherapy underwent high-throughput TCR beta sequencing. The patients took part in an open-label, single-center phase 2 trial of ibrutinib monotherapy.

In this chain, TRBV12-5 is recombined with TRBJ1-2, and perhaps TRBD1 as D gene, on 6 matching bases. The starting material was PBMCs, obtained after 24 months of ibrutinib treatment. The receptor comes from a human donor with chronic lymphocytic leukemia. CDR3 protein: CASGLAGGYYGYTF. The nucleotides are TGTGCTAGTGGTTTGGCGGGGGGCTACTATGGCTACACCTTC.